This passage covers 30 T cell receptor beta chains from one sample sequenced in a study of blood T cell repertoires in COVID-19. The repertoire was sequenced with immunoSEQ multiplex PCR; TCRdb's copy has only in-frame clones and lacks some. Among more than 300,000 clones listed, just over 85% were seen once. Sample: PBMCs or T cells enriched from blood (not recorded which). The receptors were sampled from a young man who had recovered from COVID-19.

The rearrangement links TRBV7-2 to TRBJ2-6; TRBD1 might be the D (6 bases). Germline V CDR1 and CDR2: SGHTA, FQGNSA. V lost 5 bases, J lost 0 bases, and 11 bases lay in between. This CDR3 comprises 16 residues. Written as DNA, the CDR3 is TGTGCCAGCAGCATCGACAGGAGCTCTGGGGCCAACGTCCTGACTTTC. Its translation: CASSIDRSSGANVLTF.

The rearrangement links TRBV5-1 to TRBJ1-4, with 7 bases identical to TRBD1. With V trimmed by 2 bases and J by 0 bases, 16 bases remained unmatched. From germline, CDR1 is SGHRS and CDR2 YFSETQ. This CDR3 is built from 20 residues. In DNA, the CDR3 is TGCGCCAGCAGCTTCAACGATAGGACAGGTTTAATTGCAACTAATGAAAAACTGTTTTTT. The encoded protein is CASSFNDRTGLIATNEKLFF.

The CDR3 bases are TGTGCCAGCAGTTTCCGGGGTCCAGAGACCCAGTACTTC. Translated: CASSFRGPETQYF. The chain links TRBV12-3 or TRBV12-4 to TRBJ2-5; D may be TRBD2 (5 bases). Trimming left V 3 bases short and J 4 bases short, with 9 bases between. This CDR3 has 13 residues.

V usage is TRBV28 and J usage is TRBJ2-2, with 8 positions matching TRBD2. The J segment lost 1 base and the V segment lost 5 bases, leaving 3 bases of the junction unmatched. Germline V lookup: CDR1 MDHEN, CDR2 SYDVKM. The CDR3 covers 15 residues. The CDR3 coding sequence is TGTGCCAGCAGTCTAAGCGGGGGGAACACCGGGGAGCTGTTTTTT. Translated, it gives CASSLSGGNTGELFF.

This chain uses TRBV5-5 with TRBJ2-1; 10 bases map to TRBD2. V gave up 4 bases and J gave up 6 bases; unmatched junction bases: 7. The germline V gene encodes CDR1 SGHKS and CDR2 YYEKEE (reference sequence). This CDR3 comprises 15 residues. The CDR3: CASSLQSGRGNEQFF. CDR3 nucleotide sequence: TGTGCCAGCAGCCTTCAAAGCGGGAGGGGCAATGAGCAGTTCTTC.

The V call is TRBV6-5, the J call TRBJ1-1, with 8 bases lining up with TRBD1. The CDR3 consists of 13 residues. Germline assignment: CDR1 MNHEY and CDR2 SVGAGI. Losses at the gene ends were 10 bases for V and 6 bases for J; bases not matched to a gene: 10. CDR3 in DNA: TGTGCCATCGGGGACAGGAGCCCCGCTGAAGCTTTCTTT. Its translation: CAIGDRSPAEAFF.

The gene calls are TRBV3-1 (or the pseudogene TRBV3-2) and TRBJ2-5; 13 nucleotides align to TRBD2. The length of the CDR3 is 16 residues. CDR1 is LGHDT and CDR2 is YNNKEL in the germline V gene (reference sequence). V trimming: 2 bases; J trimming: 7 bases; junction bases outside the gene matches: 7. CDR3 in DNA: TGTGCCAGCAGCCAATTTACTAGCGGGGGGGCGGGGACCCAGTACTTC. It translates to CASSQFTSGGAGTQYF.

The chain has TRBV14 and TRBJ2-7, with 10 bases fitting TRBD1. V gave up 5 bases and J gave up 7 bases; unmatched junction bases: 5. Germline assignment: CDR1 SGHDN and CDR2 FVKESK. CDR3 length equals 13 residues. The CDR3 is CASSAGTGDEQYF. The CDR3 DNA is TGTGCCAGCAGCGCCGGGACAGGGGATGAGCAGTACTTC.

This chain uses TRBV5-8 with TRBJ2-2; 9 positions agree with TRBD1. Looked up from germline, CDR1 is SGHTS and CDR2 is YDEGEE. This CDR3 comprises 17 residues. Losses at the gene ends were 4 bases for V and 7 bases for J; bases not matched to a gene: 14. The DNA of the CDR3 is TGTGCCAGCAGCCCTAATTCCGGGACAGGGATTAACGGGGAGCTGTTTTTT. Its protein product is CASSPNSGTGINGELFF.

The rearrangement joins TRBV19 to TRBJ1-5; 8 bases are a match to TRBD1. Trimming cost V 7 bases and J 4 bases; bases outside gene matches: 6. Germline V gives CDR1 LNHDA, CDR2 SQIVND (reference sequence). The CDR3 loop spans 14 amino acids. The CDR3 reads CASNAGGSNQPQHF. CDR3 sequence (DNA): TGTGCCAGTAACGCAGGGGGCTCAAATCAGCCCCAGCATTTT.

V and J are TRBV11-2 and TRBJ2-3, with 7 bases fitting TRBD1. V was clipped by 6 bases and J by 1 base; unmatched bases: 4. The CDR3 length is 14 residues. Germline V gene lookup returns CDR1 SGHAT and CDR2 FQNNGV. CDR3 nucleotides: TGTGCCAGCAGGTACAGGGGACGCACAGATACGCAGTATTTT. It translates to CASRYRGRTDTQYF.

This sequence joins TRBV5-1 and TRBJ2-2; tentatively, D is TRBD1 (6 bases). Germline V gene data show CDR1 as SGHRS and CDR2 as YFSETQ. Trimming removed 7 bases from V and 0 bases from J, with 16 bases in between. This CDR3 has 16 residues. Here the CDR3 reads CASAPRGLANTGELFF. In DNA, the CDR3 is TGCGCCAGCGCCCCGAGGGGGTTAGCGAACACCGGGGAGCTGTTTTTT.

The gene calls are TRBV24-1 and TRBJ2-3, with 13 bases aligning to TRBD2. The CDR3 spans 18 residues. Germline trimming cut 1 base from V and 3 bases from J; bases unmatched to any gene: 6. Germline values: CDR1 KGHDR, CDR2 SFDVKD. DNA for the CDR3: TGTGCCACCAGTGATTTAGGACTAGCGGGAGTAGGGACAGATACGCAGTATTTT. Translation gives CATSDLGLAGVGTDTQYF.

The rearrangement uses TRBV3-1 (or the pseudogene TRBV3-2) and TRBJ1-5; 10 bases are a match to TRBD1. The CDR3 loop spans 14 amino acids. V trimming: 8 bases; J trimming: 2 bases; junction bases outside the gene matches: 3. The V gene's germline CDR1 is LGHDT and CDR2 YNNKEL (reference sequence). The CDR3 DNA follows: TGTGCCAGCGGGGACAGGGGTGGCAATCAGCCCCAGCATTTT. This gives the protein CASGDRGGNQPQHF.

This chain joins TRBV19 and TRBJ1-5; D is unresolved. CDR1 and CDR2 from the germline V gene are LNHDA and SQIVND (reference sequence). This CDR3 has 13 amino acids. The V end lost 3 bases, the J end lost 3 bases, and 6 bases lay between the germline ends. The CDR3 spells CASSMSFNQPQHF. The CDR3 DNA follows: TGTGCCAGTAGTATGTCCTTCAATCAGCCCCAGCATTTT.

The chain joins TRBV14 to TRBJ2-7; D is possibly TRBD1 (6 bases). The CDR3 runs 14 residues. Deletions cut 4 bases from V and 0 bases from J, with 10 bases between. The germline gives CDR1 SGHDN, CDR2 FVKESK. CDR3 protein: CASSPTGSSYEQYF. In DNA form, the CDR3 reads TGTGCCAGCAGCCCCACAGGGAGCTCCTACGAGCAGTACTTC.

The V call is TRBV6-1, the J call TRBJ2-5; 12 bases align to TRBD2. The germline V gene encodes CDR1 MNHNS and CDR2 SASEGT. The CDR3 extends over 17 amino acids. Trimming removed 2 bases from V and 5 bases from J; junction bases left unmatched: 9. CDR3 coding DNA: TGTGCCAGCAGTGAATGGGCTAGCGGGAGGGATAGGGAGACCCAGTACTTC. It yields the protein CASSEWASGRDRETQYF.

This clone was counted only a few times. The chain recombines TRBV12-5 with TRBJ1-5, with unresolved D. Germline V gives CDR1 LGHNT, CDR2 FRNRAP. The CDR3 is made up of 16 amino acids. Deletions cut 5 bases from V and 6 bases from J, with 20 bases between. The CDR3 reads CASGNHQVNGSQPQHF. CDR3 in DNA: TGTGCTAGTGGTAATCACCAGGTAAATGGGAGTCAGCCCCAGCATTTT.

The chain couples TRBV19 to TRBJ1-5, with no clear D. Germline V lookup: CDR1 LNHDA, CDR2 SQIVND (reference sequence). V dropped 5 bases and J dropped 6 bases, with 11 bases sitting between them. The CDR3 covers 13 residues. This CDR3 reads CASSGSGGQPQHF. The CDR3 nucleotides read TGTGCCAGTAGTGGCTCGGGAGGTCAGCCCCAGCATTTT.

The chain is built from TRBV25-1 and TRBJ2-5; TRBD2 matches at 12 bases. J gave up 5 bases and V 2 bases, and 9 bases lay outside the gene matches. The CDR3 has 17 residues. Germline V gene sequence: CDR1 MGHDK, CDR2 SYGVNS. CDR3 amino acids: CASSEARLAGGRETQYF. In DNA, the CDR3 is TGTGCCAGCAGTGAAGCACGGCTAGCGGGAGGGAGGGAGACCCAGTACTTC.

In its sample, this clone was seen a few times. The CDR3 DNA is TGTGCCTGGAGAGCAGGGTTCTCCTATAATTCACCCCTCCACTTT. Translated, it gives CAWRAGFSYNSPLHF. The chain combines TRBV30 with TRBJ1-6; D is possibly TRBD1 (5 bases). The CDR3 runs to 15 residues. V was pared by 3 bases and J by 0 bases, with 9 bases between. The V gene's germline CDR1 is GTSNPN and CDR2 SVGIG (reference sequence).

The chain uses TRBV6-5 and TRBJ2-1; TRBD2 might be the D (7 bases). Germline V gives CDR1 MNHEY, CDR2 SVGAGI. CDR3 size: 14 residues. V was pared by 10 bases and J by 7 bases, with 20 bases between. The CDR3 sequence is CATYPGGPGNEQFF. CDR3 coding DNA: TGTGCCACGTACCCCGGGGGGCCGGGAAATGAGCAGTTCTTC.

The gene calls are TRBV19 and TRBJ2-7; possible D gene TRBD1, 5 bases. This CDR3 has 14 residues. Germline loops: CDR1 LNHDA, CDR2 SQIVND (reference sequence). The V and J ends lost 3 bases and 2 bases respectively, with 11 bases between them. The CDR3 sequence: CASSIWGSPYEQYF. The CDR3 DNA is TGTGCCAGTAGTATTTGGGGCAGCCCCTACGAGCAGTACTTC.

The chain recombines TRBV6-1 with TRBJ1-3; a possible D gene is TRBD1 (5 bases). This CDR3 spans 15 amino acids. Trimming stripped 1 base from V and 3 bases from J, with 10 bases between. CDR1 is MNHNS and CDR2 is SASEGT in the germline V gene. The CDR3 loop is CASSEGRAGGNTIYF. DNA for the CDR3: TGTGCCAGCAGTGAAGGCAGGGCTGGTGGAAACACCATATATTTT.

In DNA, the CDR3 is TGTGCCAGCACCGGCGGAGAGGGTGGCTACACCTTC. Amino acid sequence: CASTGGEGGYTF. This sequence joins TRBV12-3 or TRBV12-4 and TRBJ1-2; D is undetermined. This CDR3 contains 12 residues. Trimming left V 7 bases short and J 7 bases short, with 13 bases between.

The rearrangement joins TRBV6-5 to TRBJ1-4; weak D call: TRBD1 (5 bases). From germline, CDR1 is MNHEY and CDR2 SVGAGI. The CDR3 spans 15 residues. The V gene lost 5 bases and the J gene lost 13 bases, with 23 bases spanning the gap. The CDR3 sequence: CASSPTQGRTSRLFF. The CDR3 DNA reads as TGTGCCAGCAGTCCCACTCAGGGAAGGACCTCAAGACTGTTTTTT.

The V and J genes are TRBV4-2 and TRBJ2-3; 10 bases fit TRBD2. The CDR3 spans 16 residues. Germline V gene sequence: CDR1 LGHNA, CDR2 YNFKEQ. The V and J ends lost 0 bases and 5 bases, in that order; junction bases with no gene match: 5. The DNA of the CDR3 is TGTGCCAGCAGCCAAGAGCAGCGGGGGGGCGAAGATACGCAGTATTTT. Translation: CASSQEQRGGEDTQYF.

The J gene is TRBJ1-1, the V gene TRBV6-4, with D perhaps matching TRBD1 (6 bases). The ends were cut back, 2 bases at V and 4 bases at J, with 8 bases in the middle. This CDR3 is built from 13 residues. Germline assignment: CDR1 MRHNA and CDR2 SNTAGT. CDR3 in amino acids: CASSDRGGTEAFF. The CDR3 nucleotides are TGTGCCAGCAGTGACAGGGGGGGCACTGAAGCTTTCTTT.

The chain combines TRBV5-5 with TRBJ1-1; unclear D gene. This CDR3 has 13 residues. The germline V gene encodes CDR1 SGHKS and CDR2 YYEKEE (reference sequence). The V gene lost 2 bases and the J gene lost 1 base, with 6 bases spanning the gap. CDR3 sequence: CASSFSWNTEAFF. For the CDR3, the DNA is TGTGCCAGCAGCTTTTCATGGAACACTGAAGCTTTCTTT.

The chain uses TRBV4-2 and TRBJ2-2, with a tentative D call TRBD2 (5 bases). Germline V gives CDR1 LGHNA, CDR2 YNFKEQ. This CDR3 has 16 residues. V lost 0 bases to trimming and J lost 7 bases, with 15 bases between them. In DNA, the CDR3 is TGTGCCAGCAGCCAAGATTGGACGGGAAAAGGCGGGGAGCTGTTTTTT. Translating gives CASSQDWTGKGGELFF.